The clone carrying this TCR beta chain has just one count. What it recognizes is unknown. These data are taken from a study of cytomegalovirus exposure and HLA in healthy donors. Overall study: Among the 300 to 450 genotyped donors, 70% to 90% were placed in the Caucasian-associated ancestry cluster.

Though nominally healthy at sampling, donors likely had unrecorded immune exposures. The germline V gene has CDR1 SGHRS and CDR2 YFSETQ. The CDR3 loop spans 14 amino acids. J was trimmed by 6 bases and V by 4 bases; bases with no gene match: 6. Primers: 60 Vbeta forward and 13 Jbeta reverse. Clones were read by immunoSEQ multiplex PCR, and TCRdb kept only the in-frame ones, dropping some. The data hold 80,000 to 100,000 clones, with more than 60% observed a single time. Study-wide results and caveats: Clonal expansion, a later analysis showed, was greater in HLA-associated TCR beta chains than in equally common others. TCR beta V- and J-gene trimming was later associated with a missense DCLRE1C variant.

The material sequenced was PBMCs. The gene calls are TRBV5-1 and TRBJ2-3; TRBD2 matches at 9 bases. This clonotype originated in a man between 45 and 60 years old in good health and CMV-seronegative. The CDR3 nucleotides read TGCGCCAGCAGCAATAGCGGGGGTTCCGATACGCAGTATTTT. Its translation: CASSNSGGSDTQYF.